A single sample is the source of the 8 T cell receptor beta chains below, sequenced in a study of blood T cell repertoires in COVID-19. Sequencing was performed with immunoSEQ multiplex PCR; in TCRdb, only in-frame clones are kept and a portion is missing. The data show about 150,000 clones, around 80% seen once. The sample taken for sequencing was peripheral blood. The source of these receptors is a woman aged 50 to 60 with acute or convalescent COVID-19.

The V and J genes are TRBV9 and TRBJ2-3, with 7 bases matching TRBD1. CDR1 SGDLS and CDR2 YYNGEE come from the germline V gene. V dropped 0 bases and J dropped 3; count of bases not matched to a gene: 13. The CDR3 has 18 residues. The CDR3 sequence is CASSVVPIRGIKTDTQYF. The CDR3 nucleotides read TGTGCCAGCAGCGTAGTTCCGATCAGGGGGATCAAGACAGATACGCAGTATTTT.

The rearrangement uses TRBV5-6 and TRBJ1-4, with TRBD1 matching 7 bases. The V and J ends lost 3 bases and 3 bases, in that order; junction bases with no gene match: 5. The germline gives CDR1 SGHDT, CDR2 YYEEEE. CDR3 length: 15 residues. CDR3 coding DNA: TGTGCCAGCAGCTGGGGGACAGCAGCTAATGAAAAACTGTTTTTT. It encodes CASSWGTAANEKLFF.

The chain links TRBV5-1 to TRBJ2-7; 7 bases are shared with TRBD1. This CDR3 has 16 residues. Per germline, CDR1 SGHRS and CDR2 YFSETQ. The ends lost 0 bases at V and 2 bases at J; junction bases unmatched: 8. This CDR3 is CASSLGRDSPTYEQYF. DNA of the CDR3: TGCGCCAGCAGCTTGGGCCGGGACAGCCCAACCTACGAGCAGTACTTC.

The rearrangement uses TRBV19 and TRBJ1-3, with a tentative D call TRBD1 (6 bases). Trimming took 6 bases from V and 1 from J, leaving 10 bases between them. Germline assignment: CDR1 LNHDA and CDR2 SQIVND (reference sequence). This CDR3 comprises 14 residues. CDR3 sequence (DNA): TGTGCCAGTAGAAGGACAGTATCTGGAAACACCATATATTTT. It is translated as CASRRTVSGNTIYF.

This chain uses TRBV4-3 with TRBJ2-5, with D perhaps matching TRBD2 (5 bases). The CDR3 totals 15 residues. The V gene's germline CDR1 is LGHNA and CDR2 YSLEER. Trimming took 1 base from V and 1 from J, leaving 10 bases between them. The CDR3 here is CASSQGRWVQETQYF. In nucleotides, the CDR3 is TGCGCCAGCAGCCAAGGGAGGTGGGTCCAAGAGACCCAGTACTTC.

The rearrangement joins TRBV7-9 to TRBJ2-7; D possibly corresponds to TRBD1 (7 bases). The CDR3 totals 15 residues. The germline V gene encodes CDR1 SEHNR and CDR2 FQNEAQ (reference sequence). V was cut by 0 bases and J by 5 bases, with 14 bases left in between. The CDR3 DNA is TGTGCCAGCAGCTTAGCTCAGGGGGGCTGGGACGAGCAGTACTTC. As protein: CASSLAQGGWDEQYF.

Here the CDR3 DNA reads TGTGCCAGCAGTTTTACAGGGGATGGCACAGATACGCAGTATTTT. It encodes CASSFTGDGTDTQYF. The J gene is TRBJ2-3, the V gene TRBV5-6; 7 nucleotides agree with TRBD1. This CDR3 is 15 amino acids long. V gave up 5 bases and J gave up 1 base; unmatched junction bases: 7. Germline V gives CDR1 SGHDT, CDR2 YYEEEE.

The rearrangement joins TRBV24-1 to TRBJ2-7; 7 positions agree with TRBD2. Unmatched junction bases numbered 14, after V lost 10 bases and J lost 3 bases. The CDR3 extends over 15 amino acids. Germline CDR1 reads KGHDR; CDR2 reads SFDVKD. The CDR3 loop is CATAAGRGSLYEQYF. DNA of the CDR3: TGTGCCACAGCAGCAGGGCGCGGGAGTCTCTACGAGCAGTACTTC.